The 25 T cell receptor beta chains given below trace back to one sample, sequenced in a study of blood T cell repertoires in COVID-19. Here immunoSEQ multiplex PCR was the method, and the copy in TCRdb shows in-frame clones only, minus some. The sample has some 250,000 clones, approximately 90% seen once. Sequenced: PBMCs or T cells enriched from blood (not recorded which). The receptors were gathered from a man between 35 and 55 years old who had recovered from COVID-19.

The CDR3 DNA is TGTGCCAGCAGCGAACAGCGGGGGGCCTACAATGAGCAGTTCTTC. It translates to CASSEQRGAYNEQFF. The rearrangement joins TRBV7-3 to TRBJ2-1, with TRBD2 matching over 9 bases. V shed 5 bases and J 2 bases; nucleotides not matched to a gene: 4. The CDR3 sequence is 15 residues long. Germline-derived CDR1 and CDR2 are SGHTA and FQGTGA.

V is TRBV19 and J is TRBJ1-1; D is undetermined. Germline loops: CDR1 LNHDA, CDR2 SQIVND (reference sequence). The ends were cut back, 3 bases at V and 7 bases at J, with 9 bases in the middle. The CDR3 runs 12 residues. CDR3: CASSIWGGEAFF. In DNA, the CDR3 is TGTGCCAGTAGTATTTGGGGAGGTGAAGCTTTCTTT.

V gene TRBV7-3 combines with J gene TRBJ2-5; 7 bases are shared with TRBD2. The CDR3 contains 16 residues. V shed 5 bases, J shed 1 base, and the junction held 10 bases outside the gene matches. Per germline, CDR1 SGHTA and CDR2 FQGTGA. CDR3 amino acids: CASSPFGRGTQETQYF. CDR3 nucleotide sequence: TGTGCCAGCAGCCCTTTTGGGCGGGGGACCCAAGAGACCCAGTACTTC.

The rearrangement links TRBV5-1 to TRBJ2-2; 8 bases are a match to TRBD1. The CDR3 is 16 amino acids. The V gene's germline CDR1 is SGHRS and CDR2 YFSETQ. The V segment lost 0 bases and the J segment 4 bases; nucleotides outside the gene matches: 5. CDR3 coding DNA: TGCGCCAGCAGCTTGGAGGGACAGGACGCCACCGGGGAGCTGTTTTTT. Its protein is CASSLEGQDATGELFF.

V and J are TRBV6-5 and TRBJ2-7; 7 bases are a match to TRBD1. The germline gives CDR1 MNHEY, CDR2 SVGAGI. The CDR3 has 14 amino acids. V shed 5 bases and J 3 bases; nucleotides not matched to a gene: 7. The CDR3 protein is CASSTRTGRYEQYF. In nucleotides, the CDR3 is TGTGCCAGCAGTACCCGGACAGGCCGCTACGAGCAGTACTTC.

The DNA of the CDR3 is TGTGCCAGCCCACCTTCGGGACAGGGTTTTCGTGAAGCTTTCTTT. Its translation: CASPPSGQGFREAFF. The rearrangement uses TRBV28 and TRBJ1-1, with 9 positions matching TRBD1. After removal of 8 bases from V and 7 bases from J, the junction contained 14 bases not matched to a gene. Per the germline V gene, CDR1 is MDHEN and CDR2 is SYDVKM. The CDR3 totals 15 residues.

The gene calls are TRBV5-6 and TRBJ2-6, with 7 nucleotides matching TRBD1. Germline assignment: CDR1 SGHDT and CDR2 YYEEEE. This CDR3 has 18 residues. V shed 0 bases and J 0 bases; nucleotides not matched to a gene: 6. The CDR3 sequence: CASSLVGTEVSGANVLTF. CDR3 DNA sequence: TGTGCCAGCAGCTTGGTAGGGACAGAGGTCTCTGGGGCCAACGTCCTGACTTTC.

The V call is TRBV14, the J call TRBJ2-5, with 9 bases fitting TRBD2. The CDR3 consists of 16 residues. Trimming cost V 3 bases and J 4 bases; bases outside gene matches: 9. CDR1 is SGHDN, CDR2 FVKESK, per germline. The CDR3 region is CASSQRRGGRGETQYF. The CDR3 nucleotides read TGTGCCAGCAGCCAGCGGCGGGGGGGCCGAGGAGAGACCCAGTACTTC.

V usage is TRBV5-1 and J usage is TRBJ1-3; 7 bases fit TRBD1. The CDR3 loop spans 15 amino acids. The junction had 7 bases not matched to a gene; V was cut back by 4 bases and J by 3 bases. Germline loops: CDR1 SGHRS, CDR2 YFSETQ. The CDR3 DNA is TGCGCCAGCAGCGAAGGGACAGCCATTGGAAACACCATATATTTT. Its translation: CASSEGTAIGNTIYF.

The rearrangement uses TRBV19 and TRBJ2-7, with 12 bases matching TRBD2. Germline values: CDR1 LNHDA, CDR2 SQIVND (reference sequence). The V segment lost 5 bases and the J segment 0 bases; nucleotides outside the gene matches: 11. The CDR3 length is 18 residues. CDR3 nucleotide sequence: TGTGCCAGTAGTTTTAGACTAGCGGGGGCCCCGAACTCCTACGAGCAGTACTTC. It yields the protein CASSFRLAGAPNSYEQYF. Combining the CDR3 with reference TRBV19 and TRBJ2-7 gives the whole variable domain DGGITQSPKYLFRKEGQNVTLSCEQNLNHDAMYWYRQDPGQGLRLIYYSQIVNDFQKGDIAEGYSVSREKKESFPLTVTSAQKNPTAFYLCASSFRLAGAPNSYEQYFGPGTRLTVT.

The chain joins TRBV9 to TRBJ2-1, with 7 bases lining up with TRBD1. The germline V gene has CDR1 SGDLS and CDR2 YYNGEE. J lost 4 bases, V lost 3 bases, and 10 bases had no gene match. This CDR3 comprises 16 residues. Written as DNA, the CDR3 is TGTGCCAGCAGCGAAGGGGGCCAGGGTCGGTACAATGAGCAGTTCTTC. Translated: CASSEGGQGRYNEQFF. Full variable domain (remainder filled in from reference TRBV9 and TRBJ2-1): DSGVTQTPKHLITATGQRVTLRCSPRSGDLSVYWYQQSLDQGLQFLIQYYNGEERAKGNILERFSAQQFPDLHSELNLSSLELGDSALYFCASSEGGQGRYNEQFFGPGTRLTVL.

This clone was observed a few times. The chain is built from TRBV19 and TRBJ1-5, with 7 nucleotides matching TRBD1. This CDR3 region has 15 residues. V lost 7 bases, J lost 3 bases, and 9 bases stayed unmatched. The germline V gene has CDR1 LNHDA and CDR2 SQIVND (reference sequence). For the CDR3, the DNA is TGTGCCAGTATAGGGGGCACAGGGTACAATCAGCCCCAGCATTTT. This sequence encodes CASIGGTGYNQPQHF.

This chain connects TRBV25-1 to TRBJ2-3; 7 bases fit TRBD1. The CDR3 length is 14 residues. V lost 4 bases, J lost 6 bases, and 7 bases stayed unmatched. Germline V lookup: CDR1 MGHDK, CDR2 SYGVNS. The CDR3 spells CASSGQGSPDTQYF. The CDR3, as DNA: TGTGCCAGCAGTGGACAGGGATCCCCCGATACGCAGTATTTT. Full variable domain (missing parts from reference TRBV25-1 and TRBJ2-3): EADIYQTPRYLVIGTGKKITLECSQTMGHDKMYWYQQDPGMELHLIHYSYGVNSTEKGDLSSESTVSRIRTEHFPLTLESARPSHTSQYLCASSGQGSPDTQYFGPGTRLTVL.

The V and J genes are TRBV4-3 and TRBJ2-7; D may be TRBD2 (6 bases). Trimming removed 0 bases at V and 2 bases at J, with 11 bases between. CDR1 LGHNA and CDR2 YSLEER come from the germline V gene. This CDR3 contains 15 residues. CDR3 protein: CASSQDRGLAYEQYF. The DNA of the CDR3 is TGCGCCAGCAGCCAAGATCGGGGACTTGCCTACGAGCAGTACTTC.

The chain links TRBV5-1 to TRBJ1-5, with 7 nucleotides matching TRBD1. Germline V gene lookup returns CDR1 SGHRS and CDR2 YFSETQ. J lost 3 bases, V lost 2 bases, and 5 bases had no gene match. The CDR3 sequence is 15 residues long. The CDR3 DNA sequence: TGCGCCAGCAGCTTCACAGGGGACCCCAATCAGCCCCAGCATTTT. It yields the protein CASSFTGDPNQPQHF.

This chain connects TRBV21-1 to TRBJ2-7; the table's D call, TRBD1, was not checked against the DNA. TRBV21-1 is termed a pseudogene. The CDR3 runs 16 residues. CDR3 amino acids: CASSKAGQGWLYEQYF. The CDR3 nucleotides read TGTGCCAGCAGCAAAGCCGGACAGGGGTGGCTCTACGAGCAGTACTTC.

This chain uses TRBV18 with TRBJ1-5, with D unclear. Germline loops: CDR1 KGHSH, CDR2 LQKENI. CDR3 size: 18 residues. V was shortened by 4 bases and J by 0 bases, with 19 bases between the two germline ends. The CDR3 DNA is TGTGCCAGCTCACAGAATCTCCGGGAGTTGGCTAGCAATCAGCCCCAGCATTTT. It is translated as CASSQNLRELASNQPQHF.

This sequence joins TRBV5-6 and TRBJ1-5; 10 bases are a match to TRBD1. Per the germline V gene, CDR1 is SGHDT and CDR2 is YYEEEE. The CDR3 is 15 amino acids. The trim removed 0 bases at V and 6 bases at J, leaving 3 bases unmatched. The CDR3 protein is CASSLGQGAGQPQHF. CDR3 nucleotides: TGTGCCAGCAGCTTGGGACAGGGGGCAGGTCAGCCCCAGCATTTT.

The chain links TRBV7-9 to TRBJ1-6, with D maybe TRBD1 (6 bases). Trimming cost V 3 bases and J 15 bases, with 15 bases left between them. The CDR3 extends over 13 amino acids. The germline CDR1 and CDR2 sequences are SEHNR and FQNEAQ (reference sequence). The CDR3 bases are TGTGCCAGCAGCTTGAGGACAGAAGCTCTCCTCCACTTT. Protein: CASSLRTEALLHF.

The chain is built from TRBV7-9 and TRBJ2-5, with 7 bases identical to TRBD1. The CDR3 covers 15 residues. Germline V gives CDR1 SEHNR, CDR2 FQNEAQ (reference sequence). J gave up 5 bases and V 3 bases, and 9 bases lay outside the gene matches. The CDR3 DNA is TGTGCCAGCAGCTTCCCTCGAGGGGGCCGCGAGACCCAGTACTTC. The encoded protein is CASSFPRGGRETQYF.

As concerns this clone: The same CDR3 can be traced to other DNA sequences in this sample. The chain couples TRBV10-3 to TRBJ2-7; 8 bases line up with TRBD1. The CDR3 runs to 14 residues. Germline CDR1 ENHRY, CDR2 SYGVKD. J lost 4 bases, V lost 5 bases, and 7 bases had no gene match. The CDR3 sequence: CAISSGTGLYEQYF. CDR3 coding DNA: TGTGCCATCAGTTCGGGGACAGGTCTATACGAGCAGTACTTC.

The V and J genes are TRBV5-5 and TRBJ1-5, with D hard to call. There are 14 residues in the CDR3. Germline V lookup: CDR1 SGHKS, CDR2 YYEKEE (reference sequence). Trimming shortened V by 7 bases and J by 7 bases, and 18 bases separated the two germline ends. CDR3 loop: CASDSLLTIQPQHF. The CDR3 DNA reads as TGTGCCAGCGATTCTCTCCTTACAATCCAGCCCCAGCATTTT. Filled out from reference TRBV5-5 and TRBJ1-5, the complete variable domain reads DAGVTQSPTHLIKTRGQQVTLRCSPISGHKSVSWYQQVLGQGPQFIFQYYEKEERGRGNFPDRFSARQFPNYSSELNVNALLLGDSALYLCASDSLLTIQPQHFGDGTRLSIL.

V usage is TRBV11-2 and J usage is TRBJ1-1; 10 positions match TRBD1. Germline CDR1 SGHAT, CDR2 FQNNGV. The J segment lost 5 bases and the V segment lost 5 bases, leaving 5 bases of the junction unmatched. This CDR3 region has 14 residues. The DNA for the CDR3 is TGTGCCAGCAGCCCAAGACAGGGGGCAACTGAAGCTTTCTTT. It specifies CASSPRQGATEAFF.

The gene calls are TRBV18 and TRBJ1-2; D call uncertain. Trimming took 1 base from V and 8 from J, leaving 17 bases between them. From germline, CDR1 is KGHSH and CDR2 LQKENI. This CDR3 has 15 residues. The CDR3 DNA sequence: TGTGCCAGCTCACCACGGGAGGGAAGGCGTAACGGCTACACCTTC. It codes for CASSPREGRRNGYTF. Filled out from reference TRBV18 and TRBJ1-2, the complete variable domain reads NAGVMQNPRHLVRRRGQEARLRCSPMKGHSHVYWYRQLPEEGLKFMVYLQKENIIDESGMPKERFSAEFPKEGPSILRIQQVVRGDSAAYFCASSPREGRRNGYTFGSGTRLTVV.

CDR3 sequence: CASSLVGETGRGEQYF. The CDR3 coding sequence is TGTGCCAGCAGCTTAGTTGGGGAGACAGGGAGAGGCGAGCAGTACTTC. The genes are TRBV28 and TRBJ2-7; 7 nucleotides line up with TRBD1. From germline, CDR1 is MDHEN and CDR2 SYDVKM. The CDR3 spans 16 residues. V shed 6 bases, J shed 6 bases, and the junction held 17 bases outside the gene matches. Filled out from reference TRBV28 and TRBJ2-7, the complete variable domain reads DVKVTQSSRYLVKRTGEKVFLECVQDMDHENMFWYRQDPGLGLRLIYFSYDVKMKEKGDIPEGYSVSREKKERFSLILESASTNQTSMYLCASSLVGETGRGEQYFGPGTRLTVT.